This is a list of T cell receptor beta chains from one sample in a study of breast tumors, draining lymph nodes, adjacent tissues. TCRdb processed the multiplex PCR reads anew with MiXCR; each CDR3 protein has one entry. There are 15,000 or so distinct CDR3 sequences in the sample; around 50% occur only once, and around 31% lies in the top ten. What was sequenced was tumor-adjacent breast tissue. The receptor set was obtained from a female donor with breast cancer. Some clones in this sample may be carry-over from other donors' samples. Both conserved end residues are part of each CDR3. The D gene is left open where the match is weak. The size entry is marked missing in some rows and otherwise reads once, few, many or a size class.

size | J | V | D | DNA | CDR3
. | TRBJ2-6 | TRBV2 | . | TGTGCCAGCAGTTTGGACAGTTTCTCTGGGGCCAACGTCCTGACTTTC | CASSLDSFSGANVLTF
. | TRBJ2-1 | TRBV6-5 | TRBD2 | TGTGCCAGCAGTTACTCCCCGACTAGCGGGGGCAATGAGCAGTTCTTC | CASSYSPTSGGNEQFF
. | TRBJ1-5 | TRBV6-6 | . | TGTGCCAGCAGCTCCGGGAAGGGGACATTAGGGCAGCCCCAGCATTTT | CASSSGKGTLGQPQHF
. | TRBJ2-2 | TRBV12-3/TRBV12-4 | TRBD1 | TGTGCCAGCACAGGGGGCGGGGAGCTGTTTTTT | CASTGGGELFF
many | TRBJ2-3 | TRBV7-2 | . | TGTGCCAGCAGCTCCCAGGGAACCCCCACAGATACGCAGTATTTT | CASSSQGTPTDTQYF
medium-sized | TRBJ2-1 | TRBV19 | . | TGTGCCAGTAGTATTGGTCCGTTAGAAAACAATGAGCAGTTCTTC | CASSIGPLENNEQFF
. | TRBJ1-2 | TRBV5-6 | . | TGTGCCACCTCGAAAGTTGTGGATATTAACTATGGCTACACCTTC | CATSKVVDINYGYTF
. | TRBJ2-1 | TRBV6-5 | . | TGTGCCAGCAGTTATCACCCTAGCTCCAACAATGAGCAGTTCTTC | CASSYHPSSNNEQFF
once | TRBJ2-7 | TRBV7-9 | TRBD2 | TGTGCCAGCAGCTCCGCTGGATTAGCGGGAGAGGAGCAGTACTTC | CASSSAGLAGEEQYF
many | TRBJ1-1 | TRBV12-3/TRBV12-4 | . | TGTGCCAGCAGTTTCTGGGCTATCACCCAGAACACTGAAGCTTTCTTT | CASSFWAITQNTEAFF
medium-sized | TRBJ2-1 | TRBV6-6 | TRBD1 | TGTGCCAGCAGGCAAGGACAGGGGGTCAATGAGCAGTTCTTC | CASRQGQGVNEQFF
. | TRBJ2-7 | TRBV25-1 | . | TGTGCCAGCAAGGCTGGGAACCACGAGCAGTACTTC | CASKAGNHEQYF
. | TRBJ2-7 | TRBV29-1 | . | TGCAGCGTTCGAAGCGCAGCCTACGAGCAGTACTTC | CSVRSAAYEQYF
. | TRBJ1-5 | TRBV9 | . | TGTGCCAGCAGCGTAGATGAGAGAACCAATCAGCCCCAGCATTTT | CASSVDERTNQPQHF
. | TRBJ2-5 | TRBV9 | TRBD1 | TGTGCCAGCAGCGTAGCTCCGAGACAGGGTGGAGAGACCCAGTACTTC | CASSVAPRQGGETQYF
medium-sized | TRBJ1-6 | TRBV30 | TRBD1 | TGTGCCTGGGACAGGGGCGGGAATTCACCCCTCCACTTT | CAWDRGGNSPLHF
. | TRBJ1-2 | TRBV6-1 | . | TGTGCCAGCAGTGAGAGGCGGAACTATGGCTACACCTTC | CASSERRNYGYTF
medium-sized | TRBJ2-3 | TRBV9 | TRBD1 | TGTGCCAGCAGCGCCGGGACAGGGAGCACAGATACGCAGTATTTT | CASSAGTGSTDTQYF
. | TRBJ1-6 | TRBV7-9 | . | TGCGCCAGCAGCTTGTCAGGACCCAATTCACCCCTCCACTTT | CASSLSGPNSPLHF
. | TRBJ1-6 | TRBV11-2 | . | TGTGCCAGCAGCTCAGGTCTAGCGGGCCTCAGCTCCTATAATTCACCCCTCCACTTT | CASSSGLAGLSSYNSPLHF
. | TRBJ2-1 | TRBV9 | . | TGTGCCAGCAGCGACAGCTCCTACAATGAGCAGTTCTTC | CASSDSSYNEQFF
many | TRBJ2-4 | TRBV4-1 | TRBD2 | TGCGCCAGCAGCCCGGCGGGGGGGCGTGTGAACATTCAGTACTTC | CASSPAGGRVNIQYF
. | TRBJ1-3 | TRBV7-9 | . | TGTGCCATTCAGGGGAGCTCTGGAAACACCATATATTTT | CAIQGSSGNTIYF
many | TRBJ1-4 | TRBV12-3/TRBV12-4 | TRBD1 | TGTGCCAGCAGTCGAACAGGGGCAACTAATGAAAAACTGTTTTTT | CASSRTGATNEKLFF
. | TRBJ2-2 | TRBV5-1 | . | TGCGCCAGCAGCTTGTTCGTGGAGGGACCCACCGGGGAGCTGTTTTTT | CASSLFVEGPTGELFF
few | TRBJ2-1 | TRBV6-1 | TRBD2 | TGTGCCAGCAGTGAAGCGGGGGGGTCTCCTAATGAGCAGTTCTTC | CASSEAGGSPNEQFF
. | TRBJ1-6 | TRBV5-1 | . | TGCGCCAGCAGCTTGGCGGGGAGCTCCTATAATTCACCCCTCCACTTT | CASSLAGSSYNSPLHF
. | TRBJ1-6 | TRBV9 | . | TGTGCCAGCAGCGACCGAAGGGGGGGAGTTGATAATTCACCCCTCCACTTT | CASSDRRGGVDNSPLHF
. | TRBJ1-6 | TRBV7-9 | . | TGTGCCAGCAGTCCCTTGACGGTTAATTCACCCCTCCACTTT | CASSPLTVNSPLHF
few | TRBJ1-6 | TRBV7-9 | . | TGTACCAACAGCTTCCAAACTAATTCACCCCTTCACTTT | CTNSFQTNSPLHF
once | TRBJ2-5 | TRBV11-2 | TRBD2 | TGTGCCAGCAGCGCCAGGACTAGCGCGAGGCAAGAGACCCAGTACTTC | CASSARTSARQETQYF
. | TRBJ2-1 | TRBV11-3 | . | TGTGCCAGCAGTTTAGAGCCCACAGCGGCTCTCTACGATGAGCAGTTCTTC | CASSLEPTAALYDEQFF
medium-sized | TRBJ2-3 | TRBV5-1 | . | TGCGCCAGCAGCTTGGCGCCCAGGGATACGCAGTATTTT | CASSLAPRDTQYF
. | TRBJ2-3 | TRBV6-1 | TRBD1 | TGTGCCAGCAGCGAGCCGGACAGGGGAACAGATACGCAGTATTTT | CASSEPDRGTDTQYF
many | TRBJ1-5 | TRBV19 | . | TGTGCCAGTAACCCCGGTCGGCGCAATCAGCCCCAGCATTTT | CASNPGRRNQPQHF
. | TRBJ1-2 | TRBV29-1 | . | TGCAGCGTTGAAGACAGTAACTATGGCTACACCTTC | CSVEDSNYGYTF
. | TRBJ2-1 | TRBV20-1 | . | TGCAGTGCCAAGGGTCGGTGGAGCTCCTACAATGAGCAGTTCTTC | CSAKGRWSSYNEQFF
many | TRBJ2-5 | TRBV3-1 | . | TGTGCCAGCAGCCTCAGGGCGGGATGGCAAGAGACCCAGTACTTC | CASSLRAGWQETQYF
medium-sized | TRBJ2-1 | TRBV5-8 | TRBD2 | TGTGCCAGCAGCTTGGTAGCGGGAGAACACAATGAGCAGTTCTTC | CASSLVAGEHNEQFF
. | TRBJ2-3 | TRBV6-1 | TRBD2 | TGTGCCAGCAGTGAAGTGAGACTAGCGGGGGGCTTTGGCACAGATACGCAGTATTTT | CASSEVRLAGGFGTDTQYF
. | TRBJ2-7 | TRBV6-2/TRBV6-3 | TRBD2 | TGTGCCAGCAGCGCGGGACTAGCGGGGTTGCAGCAGTACTTC | CASSAGLAGLQQYF
once | TRBJ1-2 | TRBV3-1 | . | TGTACCAGCAGCCAAGAAGTGATGGAACGACGGGTAACCTATGGCTACACCTTC | CTSSQEVMERRVTYGYTF
medium-sized | TRBJ1-6 | TRBV15 | . | TGTGCCACCAGCGCCGCCCTGGATTCACCCCTCCACTTT | CATSAALDSPLHF
many | TRBJ1-2 | TRBV15 | . | TGTGCCACCAGCAGCCCGGGAATTGTTGGCTACACCTTC | CATSSPGIVGYTF
many | TRBJ2-6 | TRBV7-8 | . | TGTGCCAGCAGCTTAGTGGGCCTGGACCTCTCTGGGGCCAACGTCCTGACTTTC | CASSLVGLDLSGANVLTF
. | TRBJ2-7 | TRBV19 | . | TGTGCCAGTAGTATAGGGGCAGGGGCTCCCCACGAGCAGTACTTC | CASSIGAGAPHEQYF
large | TRBJ1-2 | TRBV10-3 | TRBD1 | TGTGCCATCAGTGAGTCGACGTGGGGACAGGACTATGGCTACACCTTC | CAISESTWGQDYGYTF
few | TRBJ2-1 | TRBV9 | . | TGTGCCAGCAGCGCCCGAGGGCAGTTTTCCTACAATGAGCAGTTCTTC | CASSARGQFSYNEQFF
many | TRBJ2-3 | TRBV12-3/TRBV12-4 | TRBD1 | TGTGCCAGCAGCGAGCGGACAGGGGGCACAGATACGCAGTATTTT | CASSERTGGTDTQYF
. | TRBJ2-7 | TRBV7-8 | . | . | CASSFYICSARGKADEQYF
. | TRBJ2-7 | TRBV4-1 | TRBD1 | TGCGCCAGCAGCCCCGGGACAGGGGACCTCTACGAGCAGTACTTC | CASSPGTGDLYEQYF
. | TRBJ1-6 | TRBV14 | . | TGTGCCAGCAGACAGGTCGATAATTCACCCCTCCACTTT | CASRQVDNSPLHF
once | TRBJ2-7 | TRBV7-2 | . | TGTGCCAGCAGCTTAGCGGGTTGGGGGGAGCAGTACTTC | CASSLAGWGEQYF
. | TRBJ2-7 | TRBV10-1 | TRBD1 | TGCGCCAGCAGTGGGACAGGGAGGCACGAGCAGTACTTC | CASSGTGRHEQYF